This note documents a single TCR beta chain sequence. The antigen is undetermined. Produced via immunoSEQ multiplex PCR; TCRdb's table is partial and in-frame only. Found here are under 600,000 clones, about nine tenths of them singletons; the top ten hold about 1.5%. This specimen belongs to a study of Ad26.COV2.S vaccination and SARS-CoV-2 variants. Looking at the study overall: This donor came from the COV1001 trial of Ad26.COV2.S. Intramuscular Ad26.COV2.S doses were given once or twice, 56 days apart. Study observations and caveats: Recipients of vaccine and of placebo showed similar breadth of their non-spike TCR repertoires.

Stated treatment: roughly 20 received Ad26.COV2.S at low or high dose, single or two shots; roughly 5 received placebo; per-sample allocation not given. After the first vaccine or placebo injection, samples were drawn on day 63. Its platform was an Ad26 vector, and its expressed antigen was Wuhan-strain SARS-CoV-2 spike. CDR3 length: 16 residues. The material was peripheral blood, obtained in a trial of Ad26.COV2.S vaccine versus placebo. The TCR was taken from a person between 18 and 65 years old who received the Ad26.COV2.S COVID-19 vaccine or a placebo. The V and J genes are TRBV12-1 and TRBJ1-3. TRBV12-1 is recorded as a pseudogene. CDR3 coding DNA: TGTGCCAGCAGCTTTGGGTCCGTTCACTCTGGAAACACCATATATTTT. This gives the protein CASSFGSVHSGNTIYF.